Listed below are T cell receptor beta chains from one sample, sequenced in a study of T cell repertoires in cytomegalovirus infection. A single record per CDR3 protein comes from TCRdb applying MiXCR to the reads. This table has about 160,000 distinct CDR3 sequences, about 20% appearing once. These receptors are not linked to any known antigen. Source: CD8+ T cells from cultured PBMCs, taken from culture after CMV antigen stimulation. These receptor sequences come from a human donor in good health (CMV status not recorded). Some clones in this sample may be carry-over from other donors' samples. CDR3s include the opening cysteine and the closing phenylalanine or tryptophan. The D gene is left open where the match is weak. Part of the rows lack a size; the others show once, few, many or a class for expanded clones.

v_call: TRBV9; clone_size: few; d_call: .; cdr3_length: 12; j_call: TRBJ2-5; cdr3_aa: CASSVAGETQYF; cdr3_nt: TGTGCCAGCAGCGTAGCCGGGGAGACCCAGTACTTC
v_call: TRBV7-8; clone_size: .; d_call: .; cdr3_length: 15; j_call: TRBJ2-7; cdr3_aa: CASSSHQGHPYEQYF; cdr3_nt: TGTGCCAGCAGCTCACACCAGGGACATCCCTACGAGCAGTACTTC
v_call: TRBV6-6; clone_size: few; d_call: .; cdr3_length: 10; j_call: TRBJ1-1; cdr3_aa: CASSYAVAFF; cdr3_nt: TGTGCCAGCAGTTACGCAGTGGCTTTCTTT
v_call: TRBV28; clone_size: .; d_call: .; cdr3_length: 12; j_call: TRBJ2-3; cdr3_aa: CASGWGTDTQYF; cdr3_nt: TGTGCCAGCGGGTGGGGGACAGATACGCAGTATTTT
v_call: TRBV4-3; clone_size: .; d_call: .; cdr3_length: 15; j_call: TRBJ2-5; cdr3_aa: CASSQDRGPGETQYF; cdr3_nt: TGCGCCAGCAGCCAAGATCGGGGTCCGGGGGAGACCCAGTACTTC
v_call: TRBV7-8; clone_size: .; d_call: .; cdr3_length: 16; j_call: TRBJ2-1; cdr3_aa: CASSLVGGLIDNEQFF; cdr3_nt: TGTGCCAGCAGCTTAGTCGGGGGGCTTATAGACAATGAGCAGTTCTTC
v_call: TRBV7-8; clone_size: few; d_call: .; cdr3_length: 18; j_call: TRBJ2-2; cdr3_aa: CASSLASGKFANTGELFF; cdr3_nt: TGTGCCAGCAGCTTAGCTTCAGGGAAATTCGCGAACACCGGGGAGCTGTTTTTT
v_call: TRBV6-1; clone_size: few; d_call: .; cdr3_length: 17; j_call: TRBJ2-7; cdr3_aa: CASSESRTRLSSYEQYF; cdr3_nt: TGTGCCAGCAGTGAATCCCGGACTCGCCTGAGCTCCTACGAGCAGTACTTC
v_call: TRBV7-8; clone_size: .; d_call: TRBD2; cdr3_length: 15; j_call: TRBJ2-1; cdr3_aa: CASSLEAGGRNEQFF; cdr3_nt: TGTGCCAGCAGCTTGGAAGCGGGGGGGCGTAATGAGCAGTTCTTC
v_call: TRBV7-3; clone_size: few; d_call: .; cdr3_length: 14; j_call: TRBJ2-7; cdr3_aa: CASSSRDESYEQYF; cdr3_nt: TGTGCCAGCAGCTCCCGGGATGAAAGCTACGAGCAGTACTTC
v_call: TRBV2; clone_size: .; d_call: TRBD1; cdr3_length: 15; j_call: TRBJ1-5; cdr3_aa: CASSRGQVSNQPQHF; cdr3_nt: TGTGCCAGCAGCCGGGGACAGGTTAGCAATCAGCCCCAGCATTTT
v_call: TRBV7-6; clone_size: .; d_call: .; cdr3_length: 14; j_call: TRBJ2-3; cdr3_aa: CASSFRSSTDTQYF; cdr3_nt: TGTGCCAGCAGCTTCCGGAGTAGCACAGATACGCAGTATTTT
v_call: TRBV7-2; clone_size: .; d_call: .; cdr3_length: 16; j_call: TRBJ1-1; cdr3_aa: CASSIPGRSLSTEAFF; cdr3_nt: TGTGCCAGCAGCATACCGGGACGCTCCTTGAGTACTGAAGCTTTCTTT
v_call: TRBV7-6; clone_size: few; d_call: .; cdr3_length: 17; j_call: TRBJ2-1; cdr3_aa: CASSSRNDRRVDNEQFF; cdr3_nt: TGTGCCAGCAGCTCCCGAAACGACCGCAGGGTAGACAATGAGCAGTTCTTC
v_call: TRBV7-6; clone_size: once; d_call: .; cdr3_length: 15; j_call: TRBJ2-1; cdr3_aa: CASSLGALQDNEQFF; cdr3_nt: TGTGCCAGCAGCTTAGGTGCTTTACAAGACAATGAGCAGTTCTTC
v_call: TRBV7-9; clone_size: .; d_call: .; cdr3_length: 12; j_call: TRBJ2-1; cdr3_aa: CASAPGLDEQFF; cdr3_nt: TGTGCCAGCGCCCCGGGCTTGGATGAGCAGTTCTTC
v_call: TRBV15; clone_size: few; d_call: .; cdr3_length: 15; j_call: TRBJ2-4; cdr3_aa: CATSKDNSQLWVQYF; cdr3_nt: TGTGCCACCAGCAAAGATAATTCTCAACTTTGGGTTCAGTACTTC
v_call: TRBV6-5; clone_size: .; d_call: TRBD1; cdr3_length: 11; j_call: TRBJ1-2; cdr3_aa: CASTQTGEYTF; cdr3_nt: TGTGCCAGCACCCAGACAGGGGAGTACACCTTC
v_call: TRBV7-9; clone_size: .; d_call: .; cdr3_length: 13; j_call: TRBJ2-5; cdr3_aa: CASSIYREETQYF; cdr3_nt: TGTGCCAGCAGCATCTACAGGGAGGAGACCCAGTACTTC
v_call: TRBV6-6; clone_size: few; d_call: .; cdr3_length: 10; j_call: TRBJ2-1; cdr3_aa: CASSYDEQFF; cdr3_nt: TGTGCCAGCAGTTATGATGAGCAGTTCTTC
v_call: TRBV6-2/TRBV6-3; clone_size: .; d_call: .; cdr3_length: 11; j_call: TRBJ1-1; cdr3_aa: CASSYGSEAFF; cdr3_nt: TGTGCCAGCAGTTATGGATCTGAAGCTTTCTTT
v_call: TRBV12-3/TRBV12-4; clone_size: .; d_call: .; cdr3_length: 15; j_call: TRBJ1-4; cdr3_aa: CASSLRQGLNEKLFF; cdr3_nt: TGTGCCAGCAGTTTAAGGCAGGGCCTTAATGAAAAACTGTTTTTT
v_call: TRBV4-1; clone_size: few; d_call: .; cdr3_length: 14; j_call: TRBJ1-1; cdr3_aa: CASSQDLAADEAFF; cdr3_nt: TGCGCCAGCAGCCAAGATCTGGCAGCAGATGAAGCTTTCTTT
v_call: TRBV11-2; clone_size: .; d_call: TRBD1; cdr3_length: 15; j_call: TRBJ1-3; cdr3_aa: CASSSTGTAGNTIYF; cdr3_nt: TGTGCCAGCAGCTCCACCGGGACAGCAGGAAACACCATATATTTT
v_call: TRBV11-2; clone_size: .; d_call: .; cdr3_length: 13; j_call: TRBJ1-2; cdr3_aa: CASSPRWGRNYTF; cdr3_nt: TGTGCCAGCAGCCCCCGGTGGGGGCGTAACTACACCTTC
v_call: TRBV12-3/TRBV12-4; clone_size: .; d_call: TRBD1; cdr3_length: 15; j_call: TRBJ1-2; cdr3_aa: CASSFNPSTGYGYTF; cdr3_nt: TGTGCCAGCTCCTTCAACCCTTCGACAGGGTATGGCTACACCTTC
v_call: TRBV5-8; clone_size: .; d_call: .; cdr3_length: 14; j_call: TRBJ1-1; cdr3_aa: CASSPGGENTEAFF; cdr3_nt: TGTGCCAGCAGCCCGGGGGGGGAGAACACTGAAGCTTTCTTT
v_call: TRBV27; clone_size: .; d_call: .; cdr3_length: 15; j_call: TRBJ2-7; cdr3_aa: CASSFQGWPSYEQYF; cdr3_nt: TGTGCCAGCAGTTTTCAGGGATGGCCGTCCTACGAGCAGTACTTC
v_call: TRBV7-9; clone_size: few; d_call: .; cdr3_length: 13; j_call: TRBJ1-1; cdr3_aa: CASRSNGQLEAFF; cdr3_nt: TGTGCCAGCAGGAGCAACGGACAGCTTGAAGCTTTCTTT